A single sample is the source of the 12 T cell receptor beta chains below, sequenced in a study of blood T cell dynamics during melanoma immunotherapy. As for time point: week 3, after first cycle of checkpoint inhibitor. Some clones are missing from TCRdb's copy, which holds only in-frame ones; the method was immunoSEQ multiplex PCR. The data show under 20,000 clones, with 70% to 90% seen just once and around 7% held by the top ten. Sequenced material: blood, taken from a patient treated with checkpoint blockade. These receptors were collected from a human donor with melanoma.

The V and J genes are TRBV5-1 and TRBJ2-5; D possibly corresponds to TRBD2 (5 bases). The assigned J gene may be wrong: the sequence end matches TRBJ2-7 better. CDR3 length: 15 amino acids. The germline V gene encodes CDR1 SGHRS and CDR2 YFSETQ. This CDR3 is CASSQQLEGVYEQYF. The CDR3 DNA reads TGCGCCAGCAGCCAACAACTAGAGGGAGTCTACGAGCAGTACTTC.

The chain couples TRBV6-4 to TRBJ2-1; D gene ambiguous. Per germline, CDR1 MRHNA and CDR2 SNTAGT. With 2 bases removed from V and 0 bases from J, the gap between germline ends came to 11 bases. The CDR3 totals 16 residues. CDR3 in DNA: TGTGCCAGCAGTGACGACGGACGGAGCTCCTACAATGAGCAGTTCTTC. Translating gives CASSDDGRSSYNEQFF.

The rearrangement joins TRBV7-2 to TRBJ2-5; D ambiguous. The CDR3 is 14 amino acids. The V end was cut by 4 bases, the J end by 7 bases, with 16 bases between. Germline-derived CDR1 and CDR2 are SGHTA and FQGNSA. In DNA, the CDR3 is TGTGCCAGCAGCTCCACCGACCGTATGGGGACCCAGTACTTC. This encodes CASSSTDRMGTQYF.

V usage is TRBV7-2 and J usage is TRBJ2-7; no firm D call. Germline CDR1 is SGHTA and CDR2 is FQGNSA. The germline V and J ends were trimmed by 1 base and 2 bases, with 15 bases remaining between them. The CDR3 contains 16 residues. The CDR3: CASSLEGSSGTYEQYF. The CDR3 DNA is TGTGCCAGCAGCTTAGAGGGTAGCTCAGGCACCTACGAGCAGTACTTC.

The V call is TRBV2, the J call TRBJ2-1; 14 bases match TRBD2. The CDR3 contains 15 residues. CDR1 and CDR2 (germline): SNHLY, FYNNEI. V dropped 5 bases and J dropped 6; count of bases not matched to a gene: 3. DNA of the CDR3: TGTGCCAGCAGTCGGGGACTAGCGGGAGTCAATGAGCAGTTCTTC. Its translation is CASSRGLAGVNEQFF. The full variable domain, completed using reference TRBV2 and TRBJ2-1, is EPEVTQTPSHQVTQMGQEVILRCVPISNHLYFYWYRQILGQKVEFLVSFYNNEISEKSEIFDDQFSVERPDGSNFTLKIRSTKLEDSAMYFCASSRGLAGVNEQFFGPGTRLTVL.

V and J are TRBV7-9 and TRBJ2-4, with a weak D call TRBD1 (5 bases). CDR1 and CDR2 (germline): SEHNR, FQNEAQ (reference sequence). V lost 3 bases to trimming and J lost 10 bases, with 19 bases between them. This CDR3 contains 15 residues. The DNA of the CDR3 is TGTGCCAGCAGCTTCGCTAGTATTAGGGGTGGGATTCAGTACTTC. It specifies CASSFASIRGGIQYF. Full variable domain (outside the CDR3, taken from reference TRBV7-9 and TRBJ2-4): DTGVSQNPRHKITKRGQNVTFRCDPISEHNRLYWYRQTLGQGPEFLTYFQNEAQLEKSRLLSDRFSAERPKGSFSTLEIQRTEQGDSAMYLCASSFASIRGGIQYFGAGTRLSVL.

The chain is built from TRBV30 and TRBJ2-7, with D possibly being TRBD1 or TRBD2 (5 bases each). The CDR3 spans 14 residues. The V gene lost 2 bases and the J gene lost 4 bases, with 15 bases spanning the gap. Per germline, CDR1 GTSNPN and CDR2 SVGIG (reference sequence). The CDR3 loop is CAWSSGLGMYEQYF. The CDR3 DNA sequence: TGTGCCTGGAGTTCGGGGCTTGGGATGTACGAGCAGTACTTC.

The chain combines TRBV19 with TRBJ1-5; D remains unclear. V was shortened by 2 bases and J by 4 bases, with 6 bases between the two germline ends. The CDR3 loop spans 13 amino acids. CDR1 and CDR2 from the germline V gene are LNHDA and SQIVND (reference sequence). The CDR3, as DNA: TGTGCCAGTAGTATAAAACGAAATCAGCCCCAGCATTTT. Amino acid sequence: CASSIKRNQPQHF.

This clone appeared a few times. This sequence joins TRBV5-6 and TRBJ2-3, with D possibly TRBD1 on 5 matching bases. The V end was cut by 5 bases, the J end by 4 bases, with 17 bases between. The CDR3 runs to 15 residues. CDR1 is SGHDT, CDR2 YYEEEE, per germline. CDR3 sequence (DNA): TGTGCCAGCAGTCCCCGTGGCAGGGTGGCAGATACGCAGTATTTT. Its translation is CASSPRGRVADTQYF. Full variable domain (rest looked up from reference TRBV5-6 and TRBJ2-3): DAGVTQSPTHLIKTRGQQVTLRCSPKSGHDTVSWYQQALGQGPQFIFQYYEEEERQRGNFPDRFSGHQFPNYSSELNVNALLLGDSALYLCASSPRGRVADTQYFGPGTRLTVL.

This chain connects TRBV9 to TRBJ1-6, with D hard to call. V was trimmed by 2 bases and J by 10 bases, leaving 13 bases between them. This CDR3 comprises 14 residues. The germline V gene encodes CDR1 SGDLS and CDR2 YYNGEE. DNA of the CDR3: TGTGCCAGCAGCGTCAGCGGGTTCCGCTCACCCCTCCACTTT. This sequence encodes CASSVSGFRSPLHF.

This chain connects TRBV27 to TRBJ2-7, with 7 bases identical to TRBD2. Unmatched junction bases numbered 4, after V lost 2 bases and J lost 3 bases. The germline CDR1 and CDR2 sequences are MNHEY and SMNVEV (reference sequence). This CDR3 comprises 14 residues. The CDR3 spells CASSLSGTHYEQYF. The CDR3 nucleotides read TGTGCCAGCAGTTTAAGCGGGACCCACTACGAGCAGTACTTC.

The V gene is TRBV10-3, the J gene TRBJ2-2; D is undetermined. The CDR3 has 14 amino acids. With 6 bases removed from V and 3 bases from J, the gap between germline ends came to 11 bases. Germline V gene lookup returns CDR1 ENHRY and CDR2 SYGVKD. The CDR3 DNA reads as TGTGCCATCAGGGGTTTTGGAGACACCGGGGAGCTGTTTTTT. Amino acids: CAIRGFGDTGELFF.